The 11 T cell receptor beta chains below all came from one sample that was sequenced in a study of T cells in Graves' hyperthyroidism and ophthalmopathy. Regions amplified from RNA transcripts were the TCR beta CDR3 regions. The HTBI primer set drove a first-round RT-PCR of the TCR CDR3. From the multiplex PCR reads, TCRdb called clonotypes with MiXCR, one entry per CDR3 protein. Of 500,000 or so distinct CDR3 sequences in the sample, over 15% were seen once. Source material: blood. These receptor sequences come from a woman aged 18-29 years with Graves' ophthalmopathy.

V gene TRBV5-1 combines with J gene TRBJ2-5; D unresolved. This CDR3 is built from 14 residues. The V and J ends lost 0 bases and 2 bases respectively, with 8 bases between them. The V gene's germline CDR1 is SGHRS and CDR2 YFSETQ. The CDR3 nucleotides are TGCGCCAGCAGCTTGGCCGAGTTTCAAGAGACCCAGTACTTC. This gives the protein CASSLAEFQETQYF.

This clonotype was picked up many times. The junction departs from germline at one end; a sequencing error may be responsible. The V gene is TRBV5-1, the J gene TRBJ1-1, with 7 bases identical to TRBD1. Per germline, CDR1 SGHRS and CDR2 YFSETQ. The CDR3 runs 14 residues. For the CDR3, the DNA is TGTGCCAGCAGTTCCAGGACAGGGAACACTGAAGCTTTCTTT. It specifies CASSSRTGNTEAFF.

This rearrangement joins TRBV19 to TRBJ2-7; tentative D call: TRBD2 (6 bases). The V end was cut by 5 bases, the J end by 3 bases, with 17 bases between. CDR3 length: 15 amino acids. Germline CDR1 and CDR2: LNHDA and SQIVND (reference sequence). This CDR3 is CASSYSLSGGYEQYF. The CDR3 coding sequence is TGTGCCAGTAGTTACTCCCTGTCCGGGGGCTACGAGCAGTACTTC.

This clonotype was found many times. V gene TRBV6-1 combines with J gene TRBJ1-5; possibly TRBD1 for D (6 bases). CDR3 length: 17 amino acids. Germline CDR1 is MNHNS and CDR2 is SASEGT. With 2 bases removed from V and 0 bases from J, the gap between germline ends came to 14 bases. This chain's CDR3 is CASSETGSFYSNQPQHF. CDR3 nucleotides: TGTGCCAGCAGTGAAACAGGGAGCTTCTATAGCAATCAGCCCCAGCATTTT.

This clonotype appeared a few times. V usage is TRBV7-2 and J usage is TRBJ1-6; D unclear. V dropped 8 bases and J dropped 5 bases, with 7 bases sitting between them. Germline V gene sequence: CDR1 SGHTA, CDR2 FQGNSA. This CDR3 has 12 residues. CDR3 amino acids: CASAFNNSPLHF. Here the CDR3 DNA reads TGTGCCAGCGCCTTCAATAATTCACCCCTCCACTTT.

V is TRBV7-9 and J is TRBJ1-2; D not resolved. The CDR3 length is 13 residues. V lost 5 bases, J lost 9 bases, and 16 bases lay in between. Germline V gene data show CDR1 as SEHNR and CDR2 as FQNEAQ (reference sequence). CDR3 DNA: TGTGCCAGCAGCCCTATAACCTCAGATCGCTACACCTTC. Amino acids: CASSPITSDRYTF.

In its sample, this clonotype was seen a few times. This sequence joins TRBV6-5 and TRBJ1-4, with D possibly being TRBD1 (6 bases). The germline CDR1 and CDR2 sequences are MNHEY and SVGAGI. The CDR3 loop spans 16 amino acids. Trimming removed 0 bases at V and 2 bases at J, with 10 bases between. The CDR3, as DNA: TGTGCCAGCAGTTACTCGACGGGGGCGACTAATGAAAAACTGTTTTTT. This codes for CASSYSTGATNEKLFF.

In this sample, this clonotype turned up a few times. This chain connects TRBV7-2 to TRBJ1-3; 8 bases align to TRBD1. The CDR3 has 17 residues. Germline CDR1 SGHTA, CDR2 FQGNSA. Losses at the gene ends were 4 bases for V and 3 bases for J; bases not matched to a gene: 11. CDR3 loop: CASSYRTGRVGGNTIYF. In DNA form, the CDR3 reads TGTGCCAGCAGCTACCGGACAGGGCGAGTAGGTGGAAACACCATATATTTT.

This chain uses TRBV28 with TRBJ1-6; D gene ambiguous. The CDR3 is made up of 13 amino acids. Looked up from germline, CDR1 is MDHEN and CDR2 is SYDVKM. Trimming removed 8 bases at V and 0 bases at J, with 5 bases between. CDR3 nucleotides: TGTGCCAGCGTAAGCTCCTATAATTCACCCCTCCACTTT. This translates into CASVSSYNSPLHF.

The table lists this clonotype with many counts. V is TRBV7-8 and J is TRBJ2-3; no definite D call. CDR1 is SGHVS, CDR2 FQNEAQ, per germline. V gave up 7 bases and J gave up 1 base, with 18 bases separating them. The CDR3 covers 16 residues. CDR3 sequence (DNA): TGTGCCAGCAAAGGGAACAGTGCGCTTGGCACAGATACGCAGTATTTT. Amino acids: CASKGNSALGTDTQYF.

This clonotype was seen repeatedly, ten times or more. The rearrangement uses TRBV28 and TRBJ2-3; 7 nucleotides match TRBD2. Germline V gives CDR1 MDHEN, CDR2 SYDVKM. The CDR3 spans 15 residues. The V segment lost 7 bases and the J segment 0 bases; nucleotides outside the gene matches: 7. The DNA of the CDR3 is TGTGCCAGCATCCCAATAGCGGGTAGCACAGATACGCAGTATTTT. This translates into CASIPIAGSTDTQYF.